The subject of this entry is one T cell receptor (beta chain). This sample stems from a study of blood T cell repertoires in COVID-19. Across the study: Sites in the United States, Italy and Spain provided acute and convalescent COVID-19 samples. The analysed material was cDNA or gDNA that came from T cells, B-cell-depleted T cells, or PBMCs.

One Seattle source followed patients from active infection through their disease course. Per the authors' pipeline: Amplification with reference gene primers provided the estimates of nucleated cell counts. Libraries were prepared by immunoSEQ multiplex PCR; TCRdb keeps only in-frame clonotypes and omits some of them. D and trimming were read from the DNA, whereas the V and J calls and clone size are those reported in that table. This repertoire shows 120,000 or so clones, 90% found once; its top ten account for 3.5% to 4%. This CDR3 spans 13 amino acids. V lost 7 bases, J lost 5 bases, and 9 bases lay in between. Germline CDR1 reads SNHLY; CDR2 reads FYNNEI.

The sequenced sample consisted of peripheral blood. The sequence was obtained from a woman aged 60-75 years with COVID-19, enrolled during active disease. The J gene is TRBJ1-6, the V gene TRBV2; D may be TRBD1 (5 bases). The CDR3 protein is CASKTADNSPLHF. CDR3 DNA: TGTGCCAGCAAGACAGCTGATAATTCACCCCTCCACTTT.